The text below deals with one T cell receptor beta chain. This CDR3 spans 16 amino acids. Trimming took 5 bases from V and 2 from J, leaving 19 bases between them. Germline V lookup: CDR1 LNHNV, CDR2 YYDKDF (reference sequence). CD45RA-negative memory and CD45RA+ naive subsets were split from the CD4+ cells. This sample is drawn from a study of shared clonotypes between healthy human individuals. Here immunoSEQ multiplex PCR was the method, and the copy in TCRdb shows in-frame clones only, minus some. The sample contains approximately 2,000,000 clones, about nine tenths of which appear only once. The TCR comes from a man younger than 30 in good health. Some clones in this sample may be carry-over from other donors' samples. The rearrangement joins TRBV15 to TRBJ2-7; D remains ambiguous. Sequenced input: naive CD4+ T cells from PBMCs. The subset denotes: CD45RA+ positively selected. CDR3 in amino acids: CATSLGNDLWAYEQYF. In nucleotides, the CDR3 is TGTGCCACCAGCCTAGGGAACGATCTTTGGGCCTACGAGCAGTACTTC.